This is a list of T cell receptor beta chains from one sample in a study of radiotherapy plus CTLA-4 blockade in lung cancer. TCRdb keeps only in-frame clones here, not all; method: immunoSEQ multiplex PCR. The data contain fewer than 95,000 clones, about four fifths of them singletons. The sample in question was peripheral blood, obtained from a patient treated with radiotherapy plus ipilimumab. The receptor source for this set is a human donor with non-small cell lung cancer who had stable disease on radiotherapy plus ipilimumab. Each CDR3 is given with its conserved first and last residue. Each record gives: D gene, clone size, V gene, J gene, CDR3 DNA, CDR3 protein. The D gene is left open where the match is weak. Rows may omit the clone size; those that give it use once, few, many or a size class.

-	-	TRBV27	TRBJ2-5	TGTGCCAGCAGTTTATCGGGCACCCAGTACTTC	CASSLSGTQYF
-	-	TRBV15	TRBJ2-2	TGTGCCACCAGCAGAGATCGGAGCACCGGGGAGCTGTTTTTT	CATSRDRSTGELFF
TRBD2	few	TRBV4-1	TRBJ2-7	TGCGCCAGCAGCCAAGCCCCTAGCGGGGGGTACGAGCAGTACTTC	CASSQAPSGGYEQYF
-	-	TRBV4-2	TRBJ1-1	TGTGCCAGCAGCCAAGGTGTGGCGAGCACTGAAGCTTTCTTT	CASSQGVASTEAFF
-	once	TRBV30	TRBJ2-2	TGTGCCTGGAGGCGGACAGATAACACCGGGGAGCTGTTTTTT	CAWRRTDNTGELFF
-	-	TRBV7-2	TRBJ2-7	TGTGCCAGCAGCTTACCCGACTACGAGCAGTACTTC	CASSLPDYEQYF
-	-	TRBV6-5	TRBJ1-1	TGTGCCAGCAGTTTCCGGTTCTTCGGGGGGAACACTGAAGCTTTCTTT	CASSFRFFGGNTEAFF
-	-	TRBV10-3	TRBJ1-1	TGTGCCATCAGAGGAGAACTTAGGAACACTGAAGCTTTCTTT	CAIRGELRNTEAFF
TRBD1	-	TRBV25-1	TRBJ1-2	TGTGCCAGCAGTCCGGGACAGGGGGCGGGTGGCTACACCTTC	CASSPGQGAGGYTF
-	-	TRBV19	TRBJ1-3	TGTGCCAGTAAGGGAGGGGCTATCTCTGGAAACACCATATATTTT	CASKGGAISGNTIYF
-	-	TRBV30	TRBJ1-6	TGTGCCTGGGACTGGGGCGATAATTCACCCCTCCACTTT	CAWDWGDNSPLHF
TRBD1	-	TRBV5-1	TRBJ2-2	TGCGCCAGCAGCCACGAAAGAGGGGGCCCCAGGACCGGGGAGCTGTTTTTT	CASSHERGGPRTGELFF
-	-	TRBV9	TRBJ2-7	TGTGCCAGCAGCGGCGCCGGGACACATCCCTACGAGCAGTACTTC	CASSGAGTHPYEQYF
-	once	TRBV25-1	TRBJ1-3	TGTGCCAGCAGTGAATCCCGGTTACGAAACACCATATATTTT	CASSESRLRNTIYF
TRBD1	-	TRBV5-4	TRBJ2-5	TGTGCCAGCACCCCGGGACAGGGTCGAGAGACCCAGTACTTC	CASTPGQGRETQYF
-	-	TRBV7-2	TRBJ1-1	TGTGCCAGCAGCTTCTTGGGGCCCACTGAAGCTTTCTTT	CASSFLGPTEAFF
-	-	TRBV11-2	TRBJ1-4	TGTGCCAGCAGCCCCGGGACTCGGGCTAATGAAAAACTGTTTTTT	CASSPGTRANEKLFF
TRBD1	once	TRBV6-5	TRBJ1-5	TGTGCCAGCAGTCGGACAGGGGTTATTCGTCAGCCCCAGCATTTT	CASSRTGVIRQPQHF
-	few	TRBV4-1	TRBJ2-2	TGCGCCAGCAGCCAAATAACCACCGGGGAGCTGTTTTTT	CASSQITTGELFF
-	-	TRBV4-1	TRBJ1-5	TGCGCCAGCAGCCCCGCCGTATCGGGCAATCAGCCCCAGCATTTT	CASSPAVSGNQPQHF
TRBD1	once	TRBV9	TRBJ2-1	TGTGCCAGCAGCGGACAGGGCACCTACAATGAGCAGTTCTTC	CASSGQGTYNEQFF
-	-	TRBV6-5	TRBJ2-5	TGTGCCAGCAGTTACCGGACTGAAAAAGAGACCCAGTACTTC	CASSYRTEKETQYF
-	-	TRBV10-3	TRBJ1-2	TGTGCCATCAGTTACGATTGGGGAGGGGATGGCTACACCTTC	CAISYDWGGDGYTF
-	-	TRBV5-4	TRBJ2-7	TGTGCCAGCAGCTTGCAGGGCCCCGGTGCGGGCGAGCAGTACTTC	CASSLQGPGAGEQYF
TRBD1	-	TRBV7-3	TRBJ1-3	TGTGCCAGCAGCTTGGACAGGGGAAGTACCATATATTTT	CASSLDRGSTIYF
TRBD1	-	TRBV2	TRBJ1-1	TGTGCCAGCAGAGGGACAGCCAAGTGGGAGGCTTTCTTT	CASRGTAKWEAFF
-	-	TRBV2	TRBJ2-3	TGTGCCAGCAGTGAGGGGGCGAACACAGATACGCAGTATTTT	CASSEGANTDTQYF
-	few	TRBV5-1	TRBJ2-7	TGCGCCAGCAGCTTGGGGGCGACGGGGGCCGAGCAGTACTTC	CASSLGATGAEQYF
-	-	TRBV9	TRBJ2-6	TGTGCCAGCAGCGTAGGGGGCGCTGGGGCCAACGTCCTGACTTTC	CASSVGGAGANVLTF
-	once	TRBV6-1	TRBJ2-3	TGTGCCAGCACCACAATACCAGATACGCAGTATTTT	CASTTIPDTQYF
TRBD2	-	TRBV5-4	TRBJ2-3	TGTGCCAGCAGCTTGGGAAGCGGGGGGGCCTGGGATACGCAGTATTTT	CASSLGSGGAWDTQYF
TRBD1	-	TRBV6-1	TRBJ2-1	TGTGCCAGCAGGGAAGAGGGACAGGGATACAATGAGCAGTTCTTC	CASREEGQGYNEQFF
-	once	TRBV30	TRBJ1-2	TGTGCCTGGAGTGTTCGGGGGACGGATGGCTACACCTTC	CAWSVRGTDGYTF
TRBD1	-	TRBV19	TRBJ1-2	TGTGCCAGTAGCTATGGACAGGGGGCTAACTATGGCTACACCTTC	CASSYGQGANYGYTF
-	once	TRBV5-1	TRBJ2-5	TGCGCCAGCAGCTTGGAAGGGTATGAGACCCAGTACTTC	CASSLEGYETQYF
-	-	TRBV14	TRBJ1-1	TGTGCCAGCAGCCAAGATTTAGGAGGGACTGAAGCTTTCTTT	CASSQDLGGTEAFF
-	-	TRBV28	TRBJ2-7	TGTGCCAGCAGGTCCGGTCGGAGGGCCGCTGGCGAGCAGTACTTC	CASRSGRRAAGEQYF
-	-	TRBV27	TRBJ1-5	TGTGCCAGACGGGGCAGTAGTCTCCATCAGCCCCAGCATTTT	CARRGSSLHQPQHF
-	-	TRBV19	TRBJ2-1	TGTGCCAGTAGTTGGGGGGCTCTTTACAATGAGCAGTTCTTC	CASSWGALYNEQFF
-	-	TRBV27	TRBJ2-1	TGTGCCAGCAGTGAACCCAGGGGTCCAGGCTACAATGAGCAGTTCTTC	CASSEPRGPGYNEQFF
TRBD2	-	TRBV5-1	TRBJ2-7	TGCGCCAGCAGCTTGGTTGCGGGGGGCAGGGAGCAGTACTTC	CASSLVAGGREQYF
-	few	TRBV2	TRBJ1-2	TGTGCCAGCAGGCGGGACTGGGGGCGGGGGGGCTACACCTTC	CASRRDWGRGGYTF
-	-	TRBV19	TRBJ1-2	TGTGCCAGTAGTATAGTCGGGGGAAGTAACTATGGCTACACCTTC	CASSIVGGSNYGYTF